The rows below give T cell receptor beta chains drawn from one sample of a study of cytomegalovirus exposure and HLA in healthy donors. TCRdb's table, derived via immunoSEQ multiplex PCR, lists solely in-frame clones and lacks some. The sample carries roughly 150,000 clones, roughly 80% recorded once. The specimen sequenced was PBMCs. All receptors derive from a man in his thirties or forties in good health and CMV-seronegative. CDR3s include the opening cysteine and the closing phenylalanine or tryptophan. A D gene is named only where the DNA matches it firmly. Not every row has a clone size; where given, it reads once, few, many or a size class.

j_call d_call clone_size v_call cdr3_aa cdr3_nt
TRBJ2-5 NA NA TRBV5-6 CASTRGENPGTQYF TGTGCCAGCACCCGCGGGGAAAATCCTGGGACCCAGTACTTC
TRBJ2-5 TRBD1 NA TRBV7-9 CASSLGGQGWETQYF TGTGCCAGCAGCTTAGGGGGACAGGGTTGGGAGACCCAGTACTTC
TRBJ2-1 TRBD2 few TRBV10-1 CASKRSSRSGRATEQFF TGCGCCAGCAAACGGTCTAGTCGGAGCGGGAGGGCCACTGAGCAGTTCTTC
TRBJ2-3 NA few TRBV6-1 CASSPFSGQDTQYF TGTGCCAGCAGTCCCTTTAGCGGCCAAGATACGCAGTATTTT
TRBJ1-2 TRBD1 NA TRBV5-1 CASSLAGGSGYGYTF TGCGCCAGCAGCTTGGCAGGGGGCTCTGGCTATGGCTACACCTTC
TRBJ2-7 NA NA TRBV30 CAWSSGIPGPYEQYF TGTGCCTGGAGTTCCGGGATACCGGGTCCCTACGAGCAGTACTTC
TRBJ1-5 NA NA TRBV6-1 CASSVRSFQPQHF TGTGCCAGCAGTGTTCGCAGTTTTCAGCCCCAGCATTTT
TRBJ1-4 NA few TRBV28 CASNRSWRVEKLFF TGTGCCAGCAATCGGTCCTGGAGGGTTGAAAAACTGTTTTTT
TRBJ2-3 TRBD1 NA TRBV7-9 CASSNGQGRDTQYF TGTGCCAGCAGCAACGGACAGGGCCGGGATACGCAGTATTTT
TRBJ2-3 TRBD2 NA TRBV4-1 CASSQVPSGGGSTDTQYF TGCGCCAGCAGCCAAGTTCCTAGCGGGGGGGGAAGCACAGATACGCAGTATTTT
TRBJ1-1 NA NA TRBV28 CASSLGGGEGTEAFF TGTGCCAGCAGTTTAGGGGGAGGGGAAGGCACTGAAGCTTTCTTT
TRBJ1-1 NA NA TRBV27 CASSYRANTEAFF TGTGCCAGCAGTTACAGGGCGAACACTGAAGCTTTCTTT
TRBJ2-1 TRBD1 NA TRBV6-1 CASSDLQGASHEQFF TGTGCCAGCAGTGACCTACAGGGGGCTTCCCATGAGCAGTTCTTC
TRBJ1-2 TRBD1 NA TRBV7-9 CASSLLGQIINYGYTF TGTGCCAGCAGCTTATTGGGACAGATTATCAACTATGGCTACACCTTC
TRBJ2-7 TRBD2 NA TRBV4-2 CASSQDLAGGPYEQYF TGTGCCAGCAGCCAAGATCTGGCGGGAGGGCCCTACGAGCAGTACTTC
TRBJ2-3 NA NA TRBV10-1 CASSQGDTQYF TGCGCCAGCAGTCAGGGGGATACGCAGTATTTT
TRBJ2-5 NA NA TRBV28 CASSLRGSGSGPRETQYF TGTGCCAGCAGTTTAAGGGGCTCGGGCAGTGGTCCTAGGGAGACCCAGTACTTC
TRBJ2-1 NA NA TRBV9 CASSDPGAGVSKWHEQFF TGTGCCAGCAGTGACCCAGGGGCGGGAGTATCCAAGTGGCATGAGCAGTTCTTC
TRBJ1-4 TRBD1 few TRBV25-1 CASSELREGASLYEKLFF TGTGCCAGCAGTGAATTGCGGGAGGGGGCGTCGTTGTATGAAAAACTGTTTTTT
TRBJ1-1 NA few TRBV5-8 CASSLDRYTEAFF TGTGCCAGCAGCTTGGACAGATACACTGAAGCTTTCTTT
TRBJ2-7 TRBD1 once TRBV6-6 CASLHRTGSYEQYF TGTGCCAGCCTCCATCGGACAGGGTCCTACGAGCAGTACTTC
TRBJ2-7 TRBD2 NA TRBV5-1 CASSLAGGRGGTSGIEQYF TGCGCCAGCAGCTTGGCCGGGGGGCGAGGAGGGACTAGCGGGATCGAGCAGTACTTC